This record covers a single T cell receptor (beta chain). The data belong to a study of blood T cell repertoires in COVID-19. In germline, CDR1 is MDHEN, CDR2 SYDVKM. The CDR3 contains 13 residues. V lost 8 bases, J lost 5 bases, and 10 bases lay in between. Produced via immunoSEQ multiplex PCR; TCRdb's table is partial and in-frame only. The sample carries 300,000 to 400,000 clones, 85% to 90% recorded once. The TCR comes from a man aged 18 to 29 who had recovered from COVID-19. The source material was PBMCs or T cells enriched from blood (not recorded which). The chain links TRBV28 to TRBJ1-6; TRBD1 might be the D (5 bases). Here the CDR3 reads CASWRQNNSPLHF. CDR3 nucleotides: TGTGCCAGCTGGCGACAGAATAATTCACCCCTCCACTTT.